This T cell receptor beta chain was sequenced in a study of PD-1 blockade in classical Hodgkin lymphoma. Germline CDR1 and CDR2: SNHLY and FYNNEI. The CDR3 spans 16 residues. Trimming stripped 0 bases from V and 1 base from J, with 12 bases between. Sequencing used immunoSEQ multiplex PCR; TCRdb keeps in-frame clones, though not all of them. The table has fewer than 13,000 clones, over 80% seen once. Specified time point: cycle 4 day 1 (C4D1), after five to seven weeks of nivolumab. Following autologous stem cell transplantation, relapse occurred in every patient, and exposure to brentuximab vedotin varied. Magnetic negative selection was used to purify CD4+ T cells from PBMCs that had been thawed. Whole-study results and caveats: Before treatment, TCR diversity in newly diagnosed patients was reportedly lower than in healthy donors. There remain no defined causes for the repertoire differences, which possibly reflect disease activity or prior therapy. Later analyses included only patients treated at least 1 year post-ASCT.

On this clone: Its target is not known.

V is TRBV2 and J is TRBJ2-5; D gene uncertain. Sequencing used CD4+ T cells from blood, obtained before the fourth cycle of nivolumab. The clonotype originates from a human donor with classical Hodgkin lymphoma. The CDR3 loop reads CASSEAGWQFQETQYF. The CDR3 DNA is TGTGCCAGCAGTGAAGCGGGGTGGCAGTTCCAAGAGACCCAGTACTTC. The entire variable domain, with the rest obtained from reference TRBV2 and TRBJ2-5, is as follows: EPEVTQTPSHQVTQMGQEVILRCVPISNHLYFYWYRQILGQKVEFLVSFYNNEISEKSEIFDDQFSVERPDGSNFTLKIRSTKLEDSAMYFCASSEAGWQFQETQYFGPGTRLLVL.